This record covers a single T cell receptor beta chain. Its antigen has not been determined. The sample holds no much larger clone one base away, and base qualities are not on file. CDR1 is given as SGHAT and CDR2 as FQNNGV, both from the germline V gene. V is trimmed back by 1 base and J by 12 bases, and the junction contains 9 bases that no gene match accounts for. The CDR3 numbers 13 residues from cysteine through phenylalanine. CDR3 DNA is the only sequence kept; it has 39 bases, read in frame from the first base. TCRbeta CDR3 regions were amplified from genomic DNA by means of the immunoSEQ Assay, a bias-controlled multiplex PCR. As for how the authors treated the data: The number of nucleated cells in each sample was estimated from the amplification of reference gene primers within the assay. Sequence reads were collapsed and filtered to measure the absolute abundance of every unique TCRbeta CDR3 rearrangement. For each sample, productive Simpson clonality was calculated as the square root of Simpson's diversity index over productive rearrangements. TCRdb obtained this table from immuneACCESS and retained in-frame rearrangements with V and J assigned. These tables miss some clones; where compared with another copy, unresolved V genes account for less than half of the shortfall, and the remainder is unexplained. That table furnishes V, J and clone size, whereas the DNA furnished D and trimming. This sample has tens of thousands of clones in its table, and over 60% of those were observed once. In total, the top ten clones hold approximately 6.8% of the sample.

The sample is drawn from a study of blood T cell repertoires in COVID-19 (dated by TCRdb to 2018 to 2021). General notes on the study: Samples covering the acute and convalescent phases of COVID-19 were provided by collaborators in the United States, Italy and Spain. Samples were obtained from the ongoing ImmuneRACE study (first 160 participants) and from approximately 1,200 subjects provided by 6 global collaborators. A de-identified subject ID, COVID-19 status, age in years and sex were almost always included in the sample metadata. The repertoires were made available in a free public database intended to serve as a resource for research on the immune response to SARS-CoV-2. The prospective study material was composed of cDNA or gDNA derived from T cells, B-cell-depleted T cells, or PBMCs. Where available, HLA class I and class II types were taken from metadata supplied by the sample provider and were not determined by assay-based typing. Deeply sampled blood TCRbeta repertoires from subjects exposed to, actively infected with, or recovered from COVID-19 were included in the dataset.

General conclusions and limits of the study: The quantity of clinical and demographic metadata differed by source and by participant and was supplied without curation.

Collaborating institutions collected whole blood in K2EDTA tubes following their own protocols. For TCRbeta analysis, collaborator samples were shipped as frozen whole blood, as isolated PBMCs, or as DNA extracted from either sample type. The sample was peripheral blood. The source is a man aged 65 to 85 with acute or convalescent COVID-19. The rearrangement combines TRBV11-2 with TRBJ2-7; TRBD1 agrees with 7 junctional bases. The CDR3 protein: CASSLGPDRILYF. The sequence in DNA is TGTGCCAGCAGCTTAGGCCCGGACAGGATCTTGTACTTC. Supplemented by the reference TRBV11-2 and TRBJ2-7 proteins around the CDR3, the complete variable domain is EAGVAQSPRYKIIEKRQSVAFWCNPISGHATLYWYQQILGQGPKLLIQFQNNGVVDDSQLPKDRFSAERLKGVDSTLKIQPAKLEDSAVYLCASSLGPDRILYFGPGTRLTVT.